Below, 20 T cell receptor beta chains from the same sample are listed, as sequenced in a study of cytotoxic CD8 clonotypes in ibrutinib-treated CLL. Using immunoSEQ multiplex PCR, the repertoire was profiled, and TCRdb retains in-frame clones only, with some absent. The sample lists around 160,000 clones, about 88% occurring once. The sequenced sample was PBMCs, obtained at disease progression, from a patient treated with ibrutinib. The receptors stem from a human donor with chronic lymphocytic leukemia.

CDR3 DNA sequence: TGTGCCAGCAGTGAAGCAGCCCTAACCTACAATGAGCAGTTCTTC. Translated: CASSEAALTYNEQFF. The chain uses TRBV6-1 and TRBJ2-1; D is undetermined. Germline-derived CDR1 and CDR2 are MNHNS and SASEGT. Trimming took 0 bases from V and 2 from J, leaving 8 bases between them. This CDR3 spans 15 amino acids.

This chain connects TRBV25-1 to TRBJ2-5, with a weak D call TRBD2 (6 bases). V shed 4 bases and J shed 1 base, with 7 bases lying between them. Germline lookup yields CDR1 MGHDK and CDR2 SYGVNS. There are 13 residues in the CDR3. The CDR3, as DNA: TGTGCCAGCAGTGGGGACTTCCAAGAGACCCAGTACTTC. Protein product: CASSGDFQETQYF.

This clone showed up just once. The chain carries TRBV5-4 and TRBJ2-7; 7 bases are a match to TRBD1. CDR1 and CDR2 (germline): SGHNT, YYREEE (reference sequence). The CDR3 has 15 residues. The V gene end was trimmed by 4 bases and the J gene end by 6 bases; junction bases not matched to a gene: 13. The CDR3 sequence: CASSRTGTAIGEQYF. In DNA, the CDR3 is TGTGCCAGCAGCCGGACCGGGACAGCTATCGGCGAGCAGTACTTC.

This chain uses TRBV11-3 with TRBJ1-1, with D tentatively TRBD1 (5 bases). The CDR3 sequence is 14 residues long. Trimming stripped 5 bases from V and 6 bases from J, with 16 bases between. The germline V gene has CDR1 SGHNT and CDR2 YENEEA. In nucleotides, the CDR3 is TGTGCCAGCAGCCCGGGACCCCAAGGGTCTGAAGCTTTCTTT. This codes for CASSPGPQGSEAFF. Full variable domain (remainder filled in from reference TRBV11-3 and TRBJ1-1): EAGVVQSPRYKIIEKKQPVAFWCNPISGHNTLYWYLQNLGQGPELLIRYENEEAVDDSQLPKDRFSAERLKGVDSTLKIQPAELGDSAVYLCASSPGPQGSEAFFGQGTRLTVV.

The rearrangement uses TRBV14 and TRBJ2-7, with 7 bases lining up with TRBD2. Trimming removed 5 bases from V and 2 bases from J; junction bases left unmatched: 3. This CDR3 spans 13 amino acids. Germline V CDR1 and CDR2: SGHDN, FVKESK. The CDR3 loop reads CASSSGTTYEQYF. The CDR3, as DNA: TGTGCCAGCAGCTCCGGGACTACCTACGAGCAGTACTTC. The complete variable domain, with remaining parts taken from reference TRBV14 and TRBJ2-7, reads EAGVTQFPSHSVIEKGQTVTLRCDPISGHDNLYWYRRVMGKEIKFLLHFVKESKQDESGMPNNRFLAERTGGTYSTLKVQPAELEDSGVYFCASSSGTTYEQYFGPGTRLTVT.

The chain carries TRBV5-1 and TRBJ2-7, with TRBD1 as a possible D gene (6 bases). This CDR3 spans 15 amino acids. Looked up from germline, CDR1 is SGHRS and CDR2 is YFSETQ. V lost 4 bases and J 2 bases, leaving 16 bases between the germline ends. The CDR3, as DNA: TGCGCCAGCAGCCCCCTGGGGACATCCACCTACGAGCAGTACTTC. This translates into CASSPLGTSTYEQYF.

In nucleotides, the CDR3 is TGTGCCAGCAGTGAAGGAGGGAAAGACTATGGCTACACCTTC. Amino acids: CASSEGGKDYGYTF. The chain carries TRBV6-1 and TRBJ1-2; D is unresolved. Trimming took off 1 base at V and 3 bases at J, with 9 bases between the two ends. This CDR3 has 14 residues. Germline CDR1 reads MNHNS; CDR2 reads SASEGT.

The chain carries TRBV13 and TRBJ2-7; 7 bases agree with TRBD1. Germline trimming cut 7 bases from V and 4 bases from J; bases unmatched to any gene: 16. Per the germline V gene, CDR1 is PRHDT and CDR2 is FYEKMQ (reference sequence). The CDR3 totals 16 residues. The DNA for the CDR3 is TGTGCCAGCACCACCCAAAGGACAGGAGCGTCGTACGAGCAGTACTTC. The encoded protein is CASTTQRTGASYEQYF.

The chain links TRBV11-3 to TRBJ2-1, with TRBD1 matching over 10 bases. This CDR3 is 13 amino acids long. Germline V CDR1 and CDR2: SGHNT, YENEEA. V shed 6 bases, J shed 11 bases, and the junction held 7 bases outside the gene matches. The CDR3 is CASRSGQGVKQFF. Written as DNA, the CDR3 is TGTGCCAGCAGATCCGGACAGGGGGTCAAGCAGTTCTTC.

The chain has TRBV11-3 and TRBJ1-3; D not certain. The CDR3 length is 14 residues. V lost 8 bases and J lost 0, with 11 bases in between. Germline CDR1 SGHNT, CDR2 YENEEA. The CDR3 nucleotides are TGTGCCAGCGGGTTTAGTGGCTCTGGAAACACCATATATTTT. Protein sequence: CASGFSGSGNTIYF.

The V and J genes are TRBV6-6 and TRBJ1-1, with TRBD1 as a possible D gene (6 bases). Trimming left V 2 bases short and J 4 bases short, with 11 bases between. The CDR3 sequence is 14 residues long. Germline V gene data show CDR1 as MNHNY and CDR2 as SVGAGI (reference sequence). CDR3 in amino acids: CASSYDGGRTEAFF. In DNA, the CDR3 is TGTGCCAGCAGTTACGACGGGGGCCGCACTGAAGCTTTCTTT.

The chain employs TRBV4-2 and TRBJ2-7; no definite D call. The CDR3 runs to 15 residues. The germline CDR1 and CDR2 sequences are LGHNA and YNFKEQ. V lost 1 base and J lost 2, with 12 bases in between. The CDR3 DNA reads as TGTGCCAGCAGCCAAGGGATATCCTCGACCTACGAGCAGTACTTC. Translating it yields CASSQGISSTYEQYF.

This chain uses TRBV7-9 with TRBJ1-2; 8 bases line up with TRBD1. The CDR3 consists of 16 residues. The V segment lost 3 bases and the J segment 6 bases; nucleotides outside the gene matches: 12. Germline V gene sequence: CDR1 SEHNR, CDR2 FQNEAQ (reference sequence). The CDR3 DNA reads as TGTGCCAGCAGCTTCGGACAGGGAACCGCTAAGAATGGCTACACCTTC. Its protein is CASSFGQGTAKNGYTF.

This clone was counted once. The rearrangement uses TRBV9 and TRBJ1-5, with D tentatively TRBD1 (6 bases). Germline V gene data show CDR1 as SGDLS and CDR2 as YYNGEE. The germline V and J ends were trimmed by 2 bases and 7 bases, with 16 bases remaining between them. The CDR3 totals 15 residues. The CDR3 loop is CASSVQGTIGQPQHF. The CDR3, as DNA: TGTGCCAGCAGCGTTCAAGGGACAATCGGCCAGCCCCAGCATTTT.

CDR3: CASAYSKNTEAFF. The CDR3 DNA reads TGTGCCAGCGCGTATAGCAAGAACACTGAAGCTTTCTTT. The chain recombines TRBV2 with TRBJ1-1; unclear D gene. V lost 8 bases, J lost 1 base, and 11 bases lay in between. CDR3 length: 13 amino acids. CDR1 and CDR2 (germline): SNHLY, FYNNEI.

Only a few counts were recorded for this clone. The V gene is TRBV19, the J gene TRBJ1-5, with no clear D. Germline loops: CDR1 LNHDA, CDR2 SQIVND (reference sequence). The CDR3 is 14 residues long. The V end was cut by 3 bases, the J end by 4 bases, with 10 bases between. CDR3 sequence: CASSIPLGNQPQHF. CDR3 DNA sequence: TGTGCCAGTAGTATCCCTCTGGGGAATCAGCCCCAGCATTTT.

The rearrangement links TRBV27 to TRBJ2-7; 7 positions agree with TRBD2. The V gene end was trimmed by 4 bases and the J gene end by 3 bases; junction bases not matched to a gene: 9. The CDR3 runs 15 residues. CDR1 MNHEY and CDR2 SMNVEV come from the germline V gene (reference sequence). CDR3 residues: CASSSHTGTNYEQYF. The CDR3 bases are TGTGCCAGCAGTTCCCACACTGGGACTAACTACGAGCAGTACTTC.

The chain is built from TRBV7-3 and TRBJ1-1, with 7 bases lining up with TRBD1. V lost 5 bases to trimming and J lost 5 bases; unmatched junction nucleotides: 8. The CDR3 totals 14 residues. Germline V gene lookup returns CDR1 SGHTA and CDR2 FQGTGA. CDR3 loop: CASSPTGARTEAFF. The CDR3 DNA reads TGTGCCAGCAGCCCAACAGGGGCGCGAACTGAAGCTTTCTTT.

Points on this clone: The sample has other DNA sequences that encode this CDR3 too. The chain couples TRBV11-3 to TRBJ2-5; D unresolved. CDR1 is SGHNT, CDR2 YENEEA, per germline. CDR3 size: 11 residues. Trimming took 5 bases from V and 3 from J, leaving 4 bases between them. Here the CDR3 reads CASSLKETQYF. CDR3 bases: TGTGCCAGCAGCCTCAAAGAGACCCAGTACTTC.

The chain carries TRBV25-1 and TRBJ2-1, with 8 bases lining up with TRBD1. The junction had 9 bases not matched to a gene; V was cut back by 0 bases and J by 8 bases. This CDR3 spans 16 amino acids. Germline V gene data show CDR1 as MGHDK and CDR2 as SYGVNS. As DNA, the CDR3 is TGTGCCAGCAGTGAATATAGCGCGACAGGGGAGCATGAGCAGTTCTTC. Its translation is CASSEYSATGEHEQFF. Filled out from reference TRBV25-1 and TRBJ2-1, the complete variable domain reads EADIYQTPRYLVIGTGKKITLECSQTMGHDKMYWYQQDPGMELHLIHYSYGVNSTEKGDLSSESTVSRIRTEHFPLTLESARPSHTSQYLCASSEYSATGEHEQFFGPGTRLTVL.